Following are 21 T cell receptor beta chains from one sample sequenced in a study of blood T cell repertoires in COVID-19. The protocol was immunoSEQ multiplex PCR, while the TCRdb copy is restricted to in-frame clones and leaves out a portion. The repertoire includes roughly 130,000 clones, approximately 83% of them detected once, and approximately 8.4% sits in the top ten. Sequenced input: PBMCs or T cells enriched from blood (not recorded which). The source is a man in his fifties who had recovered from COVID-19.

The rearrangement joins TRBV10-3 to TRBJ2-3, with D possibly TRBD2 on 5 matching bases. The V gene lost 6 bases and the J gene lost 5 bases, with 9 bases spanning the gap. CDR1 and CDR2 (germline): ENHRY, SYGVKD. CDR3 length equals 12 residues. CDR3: CAISPGGDTQYF. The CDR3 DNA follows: TGTGCCATCAGCCCTGGAGGAGATACGCAGTATTTT.

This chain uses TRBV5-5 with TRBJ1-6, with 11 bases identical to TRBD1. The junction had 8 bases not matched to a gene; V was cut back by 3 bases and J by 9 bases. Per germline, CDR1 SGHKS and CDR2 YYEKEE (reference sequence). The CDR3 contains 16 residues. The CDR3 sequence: CASSSWTGGSSSPLHF. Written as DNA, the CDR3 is TGTGCCAGCAGCTCTTGGACAGGGGGCTCAAGTTCACCCCTCCACTTT. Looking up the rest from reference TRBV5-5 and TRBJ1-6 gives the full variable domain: DAGVTQSPTHLIKTRGQQVTLRCSPISGHKSVSWYQQVLGQGPQFIFQYYEKEERGRGNFPDRFSARQFPNYSSELNVNALLLGDSALYLCASSSWTGGSSSPLHFGNGTRLTVT.

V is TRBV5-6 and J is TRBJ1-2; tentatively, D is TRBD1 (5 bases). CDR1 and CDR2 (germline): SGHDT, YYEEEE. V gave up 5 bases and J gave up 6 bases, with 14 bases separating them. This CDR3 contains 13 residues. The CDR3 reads CASSSDTSNGYTF. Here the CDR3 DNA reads TGTGCCAGCAGTTCGGACACCAGTAATGGCTACACCTTC.

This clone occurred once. CDR3 residues: CASSSGGSDGGSYNEQFF. The DNA of the CDR3 is TGTGCCAGCAGCTCAGGGGGTTCCGACGGTGGATCCTACAATGAGCAGTTCTTC. V usage is TRBV7-9 and J usage is TRBJ2-1; TRBD1 aligns across 7 bases. The V gene's germline CDR1 is SEHNR and CDR2 FQNEAQ (reference sequence). V trimming: 4 bases; J trimming: 1 base; junction bases outside the gene matches: 13. The CDR3 totals 18 residues.

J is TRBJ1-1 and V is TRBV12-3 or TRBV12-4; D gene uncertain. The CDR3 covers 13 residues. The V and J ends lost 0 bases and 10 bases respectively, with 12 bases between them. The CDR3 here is CASSLAGQKVAFF. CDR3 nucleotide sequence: TGTGCCAGCAGTTTAGCGGGCCAGAAGGTAGCTTTCTTT.

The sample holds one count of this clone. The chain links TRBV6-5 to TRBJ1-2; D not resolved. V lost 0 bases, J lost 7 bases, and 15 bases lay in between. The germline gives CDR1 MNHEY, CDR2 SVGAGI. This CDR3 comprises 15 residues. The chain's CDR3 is CASSYSREAQSGYTF. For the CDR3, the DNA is TGTGCCAGCAGTTACTCGAGGGAAGCGCAGAGTGGCTACACCTTC.

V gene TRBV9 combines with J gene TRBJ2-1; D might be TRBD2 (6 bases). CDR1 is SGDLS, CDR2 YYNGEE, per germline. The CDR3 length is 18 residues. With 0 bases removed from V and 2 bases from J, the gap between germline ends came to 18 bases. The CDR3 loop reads CASSVGGAEVSPYNEQFF. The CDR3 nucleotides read TGTGCCAGCAGCGTAGGCGGGGCAGAGGTTAGCCCCTACAATGAGCAGTTCTTC.

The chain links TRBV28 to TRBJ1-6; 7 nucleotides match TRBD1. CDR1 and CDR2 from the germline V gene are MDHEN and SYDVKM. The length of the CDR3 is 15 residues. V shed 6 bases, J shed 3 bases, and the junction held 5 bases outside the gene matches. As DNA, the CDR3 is TGTGCCAGCAGGGGACAGCTCCTCTATAATTCACCCCTCCACTTT. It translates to CASRGQLLYNSPLHF.

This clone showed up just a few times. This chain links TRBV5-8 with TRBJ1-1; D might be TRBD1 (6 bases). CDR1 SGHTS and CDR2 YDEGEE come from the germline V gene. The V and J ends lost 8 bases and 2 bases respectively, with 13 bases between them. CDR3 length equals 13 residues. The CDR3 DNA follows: TGTGCCAGGACCAGGGGACCCAACACTGAAGCTTTCTTT. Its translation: CARTRGPNTEAFF.

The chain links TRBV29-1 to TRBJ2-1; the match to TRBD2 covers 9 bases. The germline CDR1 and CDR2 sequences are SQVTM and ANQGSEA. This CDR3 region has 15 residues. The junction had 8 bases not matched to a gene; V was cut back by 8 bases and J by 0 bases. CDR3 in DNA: TGCAGCCTTAGCGGGGGCAACTTCTCCTACAATGAGCAGTTCTTC. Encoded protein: CSLSGGNFSYNEQFF.

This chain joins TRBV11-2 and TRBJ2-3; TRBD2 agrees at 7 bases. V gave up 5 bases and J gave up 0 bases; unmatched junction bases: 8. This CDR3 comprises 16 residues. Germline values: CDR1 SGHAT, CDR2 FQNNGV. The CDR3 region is CASSPRLATSTDTQYF. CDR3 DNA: TGTGCCAGCAGCCCGCGACTAGCTACTAGCACAGATACGCAGTATTTT.

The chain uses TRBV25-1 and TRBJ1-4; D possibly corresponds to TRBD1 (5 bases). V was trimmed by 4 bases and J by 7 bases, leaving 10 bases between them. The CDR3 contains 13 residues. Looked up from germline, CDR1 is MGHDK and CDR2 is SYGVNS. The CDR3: CASSVGRVEKLFF. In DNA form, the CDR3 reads TGTGCCAGCAGTGTGGGCAGGGTTGAAAAACTGTTTTTT. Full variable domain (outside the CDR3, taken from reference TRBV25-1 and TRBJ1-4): EADIYQTPRYLVIGTGKKITLECSQTMGHDKMYWYQQDPGMELHLIHYSYGVNSTEKGDLSSESTVSRIRTEHFPLTLESARPSHTSQYLCASSVGRVEKLFFGSGTQLSVL.

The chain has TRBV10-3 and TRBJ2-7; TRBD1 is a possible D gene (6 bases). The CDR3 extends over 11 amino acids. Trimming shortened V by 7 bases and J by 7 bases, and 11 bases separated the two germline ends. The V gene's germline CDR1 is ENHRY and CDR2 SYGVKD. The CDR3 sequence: CAIKGVGEQYF. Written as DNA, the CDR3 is TGTGCCATCAAGGGGGTGGGGGAGCAGTACTTC.

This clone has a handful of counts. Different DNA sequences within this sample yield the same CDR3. CDR3 coding DNA: TGTGCCAGCAGCTTCCGAGGGTCACCCCTCCACTTT. This encodes CASSFRGSPLHF. The chain has TRBV5-4 and TRBJ1-6, with D uncertain. The V and J ends lost 2 bases and 10 bases respectively, with 7 bases between them. From germline, CDR1 is SGHNT and CDR2 YYREEE (reference sequence). The CDR3 runs to 12 residues.

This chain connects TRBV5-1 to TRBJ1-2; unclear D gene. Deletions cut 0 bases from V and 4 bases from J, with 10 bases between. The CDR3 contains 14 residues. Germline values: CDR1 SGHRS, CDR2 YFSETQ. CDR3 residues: CASSLAEGPYGYTF. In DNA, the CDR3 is TGCGCCAGCAGCTTGGCCGAGGGTCCCTATGGCTACACCTTC. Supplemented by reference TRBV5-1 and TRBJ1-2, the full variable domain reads KAGVTQTPRYLIKTRGQQVTLSCSPISGHRSVSWYQQTPGQGLQFLFEYFSETQRNKGNFPGRFSGRQFSNSRSEMNVSTLELGDSALYLCASSLAEGPYGYTFGSGTRLTVV.

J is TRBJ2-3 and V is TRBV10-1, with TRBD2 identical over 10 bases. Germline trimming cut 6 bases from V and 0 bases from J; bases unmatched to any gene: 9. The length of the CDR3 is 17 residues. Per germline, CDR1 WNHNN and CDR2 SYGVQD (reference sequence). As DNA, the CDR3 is TGCGCCAGCAGCCCAGACGGACTAGCGGCTAGCACAGATACGCAGTATTTT. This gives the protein CASSPDGLAASTDTQYF.

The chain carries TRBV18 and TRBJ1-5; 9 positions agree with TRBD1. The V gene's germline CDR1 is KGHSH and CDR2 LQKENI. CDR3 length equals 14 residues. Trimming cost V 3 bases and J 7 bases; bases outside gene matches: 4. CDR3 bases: TGTGCCAGCTCACCGGGACAGGGAATGCAGCCCCAGCATTTT. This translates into CASSPGQGMQPQHF.

The CDR3 nucleotides read TGCAGCGTTGCCGCCGGGGACTCCCACACCGGGGAGCTGTTTTTT. Amino acids: CSVAAGDSHTGELFF. The J gene is TRBJ2-2, the V gene TRBV29-1; D perhaps matches TRBD2 (6 bases). This CDR3 is 15 amino acids long. V was pared by 4 bases and J by 3 bases, with 15 bases between. Germline V gives CDR1 SQVTM, CDR2 ANQGSEA.

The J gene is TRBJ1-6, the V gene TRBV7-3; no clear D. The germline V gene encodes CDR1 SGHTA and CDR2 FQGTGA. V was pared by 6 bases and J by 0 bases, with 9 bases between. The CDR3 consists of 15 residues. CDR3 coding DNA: TGTGCCAGCAGGGAGGACCTCTCCTATAATTCACCCCTCCACTTT. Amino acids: CASREDLSYNSPLHF. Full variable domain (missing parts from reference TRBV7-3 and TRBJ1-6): GAGVSQTPSNKVTEKGKYVELRCDPISGHTALYWYRQSLGQGPEFLIYFQGTGAADDSGLPNDRFFAVRPEGSVSTLKIQRTERGDSAVYLCASREDLSYNSPLHFGNGTRLTVT.

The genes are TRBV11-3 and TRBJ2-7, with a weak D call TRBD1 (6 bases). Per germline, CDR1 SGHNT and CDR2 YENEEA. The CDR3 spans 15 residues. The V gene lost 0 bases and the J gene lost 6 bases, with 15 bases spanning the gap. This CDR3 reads CASSLELGNRVEQYF. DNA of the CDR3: TGTGCCAGCAGCTTAGAGTTAGGGAACAGGGTCGAGCAGTACTTC.

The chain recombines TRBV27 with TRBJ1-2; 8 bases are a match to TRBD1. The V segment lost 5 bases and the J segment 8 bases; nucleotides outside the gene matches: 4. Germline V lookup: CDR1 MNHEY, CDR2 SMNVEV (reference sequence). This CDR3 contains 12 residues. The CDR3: CASSQGARGYTF. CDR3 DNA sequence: TGTGCCAGCAGTCAGGGGGCTCGGGGCTACACCTTC.